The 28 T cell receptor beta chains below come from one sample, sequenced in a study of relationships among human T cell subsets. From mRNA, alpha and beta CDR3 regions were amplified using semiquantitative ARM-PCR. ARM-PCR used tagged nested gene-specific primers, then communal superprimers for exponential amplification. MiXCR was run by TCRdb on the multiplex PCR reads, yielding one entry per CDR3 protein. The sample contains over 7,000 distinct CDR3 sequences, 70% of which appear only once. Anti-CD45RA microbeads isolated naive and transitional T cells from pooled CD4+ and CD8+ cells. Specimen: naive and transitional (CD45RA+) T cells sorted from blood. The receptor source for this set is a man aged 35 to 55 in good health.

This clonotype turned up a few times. The DNA for the CDR3 is TGTGCCAGCAGCTTAGTATTCAGCGAAGCTTTCTTT. This codes for CASSLVFSEAFF. This sequence joins TRBV11-2 and TRBJ1-1; D not certain. The CDR3 runs 12 residues. V gave up 1 base and J gave up 8 bases, with 8 bases separating them. Germline loops: CDR1 SGHAT, CDR2 FQNNGV.

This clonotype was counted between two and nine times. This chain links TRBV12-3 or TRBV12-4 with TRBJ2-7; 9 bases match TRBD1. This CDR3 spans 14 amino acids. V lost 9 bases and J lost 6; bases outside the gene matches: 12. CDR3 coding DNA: TGTGCCAGTGCTCCCGGGACAGGGTTTCGCGAGCAGTACTTC. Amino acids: CASAPGTGFREQYF.

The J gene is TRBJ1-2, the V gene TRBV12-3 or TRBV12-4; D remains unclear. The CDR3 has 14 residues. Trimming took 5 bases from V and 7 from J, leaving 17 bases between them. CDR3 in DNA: TGTGCCAGCAGTCCCCGACGGCTCGAGGTTGGCTACACCTTC. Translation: CASSPRRLEVGYTF.

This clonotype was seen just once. CDR3 sequence (DNA): TGCGCCAGCAGCTTGGATTTATCAGCGGGGTACAATGAGCAGTTCTTC. Its protein is CASSLDLSAGYNEQFF. The chain employs TRBV5-1 and TRBJ2-1; TRBD2 agrees at 7 bases. J gave up 4 bases and V 0 bases, and 7 bases lay outside the gene matches. The CDR3 extends over 16 amino acids. Germline V gene data show CDR1 as SGHRS and CDR2 as YFSETQ.

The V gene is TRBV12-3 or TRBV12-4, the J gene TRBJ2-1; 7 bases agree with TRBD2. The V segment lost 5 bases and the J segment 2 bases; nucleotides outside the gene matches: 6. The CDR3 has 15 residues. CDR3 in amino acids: CASSGRDYPYNEQFF. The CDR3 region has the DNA TGTGCCAGCAGTGGGAGGGACTACCCCTACAATGAGCAGTTCTTC.

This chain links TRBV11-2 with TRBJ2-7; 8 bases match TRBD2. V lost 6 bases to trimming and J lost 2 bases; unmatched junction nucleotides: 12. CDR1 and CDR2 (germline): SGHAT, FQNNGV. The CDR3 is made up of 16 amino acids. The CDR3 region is CASRPSGGYGTYEQYF. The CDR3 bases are TGTGCCAGCAGGCCCTCGGGAGGGTACGGAACCTACGAGCAGTACTTC. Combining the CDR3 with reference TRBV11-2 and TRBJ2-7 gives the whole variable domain EAGVAQSPRYKIIEKRQSVAFWCNPISGHATLYWYQQILGQGPKLLIQFQNNGVVDDSQLPKDRFSAERLKGVDSTLKIQPAKLEDSAVYLCASRPSGGYGTYEQYFGPGTRLTVT.

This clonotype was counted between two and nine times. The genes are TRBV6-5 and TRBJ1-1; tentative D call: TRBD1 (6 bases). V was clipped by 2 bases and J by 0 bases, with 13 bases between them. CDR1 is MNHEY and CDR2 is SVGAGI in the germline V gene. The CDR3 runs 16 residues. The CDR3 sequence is CASSYKVTGVNTEAFF. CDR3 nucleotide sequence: TGTGCCAGCAGTTACAAAGTGACAGGAGTGAACACTGAAGCTTTCTTT.

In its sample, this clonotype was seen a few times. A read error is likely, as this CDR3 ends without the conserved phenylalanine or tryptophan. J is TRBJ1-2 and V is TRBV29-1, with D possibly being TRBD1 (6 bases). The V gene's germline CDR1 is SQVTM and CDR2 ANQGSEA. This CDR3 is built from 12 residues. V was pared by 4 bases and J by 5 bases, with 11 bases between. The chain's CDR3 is CSVVGGAYGYTL. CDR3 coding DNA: TGCAGCGTTGTTGGGGGCGCGTATGGCTACACCCTC.

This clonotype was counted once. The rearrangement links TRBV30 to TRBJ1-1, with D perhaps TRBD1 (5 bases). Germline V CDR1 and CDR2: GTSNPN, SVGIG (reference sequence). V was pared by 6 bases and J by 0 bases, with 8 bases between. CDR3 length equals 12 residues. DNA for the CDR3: TGTGCCTGCATACAGGTGAACACTGAAGCTTTCTTT. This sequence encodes CACIQVNTEAFF.

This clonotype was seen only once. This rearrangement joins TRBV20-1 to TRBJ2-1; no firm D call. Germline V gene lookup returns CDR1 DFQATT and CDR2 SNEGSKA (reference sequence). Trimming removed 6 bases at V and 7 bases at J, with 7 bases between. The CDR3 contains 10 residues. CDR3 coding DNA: TGCAGTGCGTTTGCGAATGAGCAGTTCTTC. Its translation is CSAFANEQFF.

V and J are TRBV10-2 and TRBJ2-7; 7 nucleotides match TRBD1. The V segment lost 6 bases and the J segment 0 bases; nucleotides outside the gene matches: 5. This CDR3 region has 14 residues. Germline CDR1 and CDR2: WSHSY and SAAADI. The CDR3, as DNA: TGCGCCAGCAGCGCGACAGGGCCCTCCTACGAGCAGTACTTC. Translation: CASSATGPSYEQYF.

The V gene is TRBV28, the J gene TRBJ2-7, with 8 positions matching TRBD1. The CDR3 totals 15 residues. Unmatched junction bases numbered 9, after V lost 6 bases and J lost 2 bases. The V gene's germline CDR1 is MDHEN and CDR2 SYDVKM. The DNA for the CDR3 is TGTGCCAGCAGAGCCCGGGACAGGCCCGCCTACGAGCAGTACTTC. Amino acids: CASRARDRPAYEQYF. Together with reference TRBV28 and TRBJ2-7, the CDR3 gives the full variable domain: DVKVTQSSRYLVKRTGEKVFLECVQDMDHENMFWYRQDPGLGLRLIYFSYDVKMKEKGDIPEGYSVSREKKERFSLILESASTNQTSMYLCASRARDRPAYEQYFGPGTRLTVT.

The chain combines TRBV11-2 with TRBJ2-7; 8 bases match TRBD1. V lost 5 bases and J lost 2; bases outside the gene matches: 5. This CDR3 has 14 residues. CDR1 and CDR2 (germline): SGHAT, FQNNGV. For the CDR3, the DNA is TGTGCCAGCAGCCCCCGGACAGGGACCTACGAGCAGTACTTC. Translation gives CASSPRTGTYEQYF.

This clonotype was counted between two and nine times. CDR3: CASSFGQGYEQYF. CDR3 DNA sequence: TGTGCCAGCAGCTTTGGGCAGGGCTACGAGCAGTACTTC. The genes are TRBV11-1 and TRBJ2-7; possibly TRBD1 for D (5 bases). Trimming took off 3 bases at V and 3 bases at J, with 9 bases between the two ends. CDR1 and CDR2 (germline): SGHAT, FQDESV (reference sequence). CDR3 length: 13 residues.

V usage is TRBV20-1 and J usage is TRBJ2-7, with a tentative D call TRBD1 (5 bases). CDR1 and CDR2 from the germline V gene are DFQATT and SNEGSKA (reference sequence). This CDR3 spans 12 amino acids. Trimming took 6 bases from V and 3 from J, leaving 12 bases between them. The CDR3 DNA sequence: TGCAGTGCGGTATTTGACAGCTACGAGCAGTACTTC. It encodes CSAVFDSYEQYF.

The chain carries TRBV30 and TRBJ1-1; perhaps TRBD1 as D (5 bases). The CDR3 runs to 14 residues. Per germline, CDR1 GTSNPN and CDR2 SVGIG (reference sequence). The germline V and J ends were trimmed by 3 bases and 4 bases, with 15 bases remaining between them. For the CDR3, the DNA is TGTGCCTGGAGACCGGGACGGGGGTCCACTGAAGCTTTCTTT. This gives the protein CAWRPGRGSTEAFF.

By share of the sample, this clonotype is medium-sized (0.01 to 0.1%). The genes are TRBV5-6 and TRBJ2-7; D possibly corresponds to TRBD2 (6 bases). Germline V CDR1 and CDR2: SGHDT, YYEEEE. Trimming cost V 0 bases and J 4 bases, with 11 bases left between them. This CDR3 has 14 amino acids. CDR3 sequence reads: CASSLGGDGYEQYF. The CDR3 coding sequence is TGTGCCAGCAGCTTGGGCGGGGATGGGTACGAGCAGTACTTC.

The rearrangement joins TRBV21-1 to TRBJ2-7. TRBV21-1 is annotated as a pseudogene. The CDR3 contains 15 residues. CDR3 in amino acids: CASSMNSSFPYEQYF. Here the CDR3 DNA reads TGTGCCAGCAGCATGAATAGCAGCTTTCCTTACGAGCAGTACTTC.

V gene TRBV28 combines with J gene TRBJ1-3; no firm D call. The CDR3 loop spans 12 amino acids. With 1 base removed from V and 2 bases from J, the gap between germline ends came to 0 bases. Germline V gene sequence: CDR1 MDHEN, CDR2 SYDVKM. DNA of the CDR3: TGTGCCAGCAGTTTATCTGGAAACACCATATATTTT. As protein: CASSLSGNTIYF.

The DNA for the CDR3 is TGTGCCAGCAGTTTACGAGGAGCCGGTCAGCCCCAGCATTTT. This translates into CASSLRGAGQPQHF. The chain is built from TRBV27 and TRBJ1-5; no clear D gene. CDR3 length equals 14 residues. In germline, CDR1 is MNHEY, CDR2 SMNVEV (reference sequence). V was trimmed by 2 bases and J by 6 bases, leaving 11 bases between them.

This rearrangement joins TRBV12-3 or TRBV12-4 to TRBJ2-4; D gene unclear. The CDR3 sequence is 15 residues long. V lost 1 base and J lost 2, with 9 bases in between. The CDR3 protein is CASSLVDGTKNIQYF. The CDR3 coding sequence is TGTGCCAGCAGTTTAGTAGACGGAACCAAAAACATTCAGTACTTC.

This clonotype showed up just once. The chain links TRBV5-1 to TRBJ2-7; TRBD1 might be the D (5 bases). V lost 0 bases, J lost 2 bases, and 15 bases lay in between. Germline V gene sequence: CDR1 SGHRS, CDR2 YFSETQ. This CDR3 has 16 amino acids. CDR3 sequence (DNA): TGCGCCAGCAGCTTGGGGCGACAGCCCTCCGCCTACGAGCAGTACTTC. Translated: CASSLGRQPSAYEQYF.

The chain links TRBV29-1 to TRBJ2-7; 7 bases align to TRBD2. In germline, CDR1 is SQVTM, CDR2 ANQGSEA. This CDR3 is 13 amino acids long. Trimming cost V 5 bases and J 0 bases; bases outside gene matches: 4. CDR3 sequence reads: CSVSGGFSYEQYF. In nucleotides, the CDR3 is TGCAGCGTTTCGGGGGGTTTCTCCTACGAGCAGTACTTC.

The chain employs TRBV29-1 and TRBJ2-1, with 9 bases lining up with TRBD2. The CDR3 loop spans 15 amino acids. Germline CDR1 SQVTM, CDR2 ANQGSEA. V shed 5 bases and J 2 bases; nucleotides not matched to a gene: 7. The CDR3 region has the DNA TGCAGCGTTTTAGCGGGAGCAACCGCCTACAATGAGCAGTTCTTC. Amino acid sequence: CSVLAGATAYNEQFF.

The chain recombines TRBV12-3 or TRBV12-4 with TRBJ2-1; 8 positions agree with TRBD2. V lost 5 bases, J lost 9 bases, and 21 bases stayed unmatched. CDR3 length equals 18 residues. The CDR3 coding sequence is TGTGCCAGCAGTGTCTCCGTCGGGACTAGTGCCACGGCGGGTGAGCAGTTCTTC. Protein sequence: CASSVSVGTSATAGEQFF.

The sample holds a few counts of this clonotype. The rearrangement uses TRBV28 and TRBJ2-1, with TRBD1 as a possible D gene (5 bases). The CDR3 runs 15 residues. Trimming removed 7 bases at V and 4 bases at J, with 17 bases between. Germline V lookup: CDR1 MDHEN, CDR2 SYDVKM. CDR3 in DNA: TGTGCCAGCATCCACGGAGACAGAGTATACAATGAGCAGTTCTTC. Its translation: CASIHGDRVYNEQFF. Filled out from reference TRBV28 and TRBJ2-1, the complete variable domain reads DVKVTQSSRYLVKRTGEKVFLECVQDMDHENMFWYRQDPGLGLRLIYFSYDVKMKEKGDIPEGYSVSREKKERFSLILESASTNQTSMYLCASIHGDRVYNEQFFGPGTRLTVL.

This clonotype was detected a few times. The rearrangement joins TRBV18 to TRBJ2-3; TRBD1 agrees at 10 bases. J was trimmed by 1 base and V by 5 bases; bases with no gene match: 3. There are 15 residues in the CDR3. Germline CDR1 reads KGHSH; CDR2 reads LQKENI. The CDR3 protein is CASSEDRGRTDTQYF. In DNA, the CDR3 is TGTGCCAGCTCAGAAGACAGGGGGCGCACAGATACGCAGTATTTT.

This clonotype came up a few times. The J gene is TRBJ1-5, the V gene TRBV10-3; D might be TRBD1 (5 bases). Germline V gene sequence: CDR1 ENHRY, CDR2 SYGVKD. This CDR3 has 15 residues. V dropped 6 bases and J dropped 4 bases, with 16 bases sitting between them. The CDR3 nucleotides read TGTGCCATCAGCCCCCGGGACGGCGAAAATCAGCCCCAGCATTTT. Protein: CAISPRDGENQPQHF.